This T cell receptor (beta chain) came from a study of blood T cell repertoires in COVID-19. This clone showed up just a few times. Original data processing: How many nucleated cells were present was estimated from reference gene primer amplification. TCRdb keeps only in-frame clones here, not all; method: immunoSEQ multiplex PCR. The V and J calls and clone size come from that table; D and trimming were worked out from the DNA. Among 250,000 or so clones, 91% were seen once, and the ten largest hold 2.5% to 3%. Recruitment covered about two dozen US areas and drew participants whose ages spanned roughly 18 to 90 years. Germline-derived CDR1 and CDR2 are PRHDT and FYEKMQ (reference sequence). Trimming at V came to 0 bases and at J to 5 bases, leaving 1 base not matched to a gene. CDR3 length: 16 amino acids.

The sequenced material came from PBMCs or T cells enriched from blood (not recorded which). The sequence was collected from a middle-aged man who had been exposed to COVID-19. The gene calls are TRBV13 and TRBJ2-2, with 12 positions matching TRBD2. The CDR3 is CASSLGTSGRTGELFF. CDR3 DNA sequence: TGTGCCAGCAGCTTAGGGACTAGCGGGAGAACCGGGGAGCTGTTTTTT.